The source of this TCR beta chain is a study of cytomegalovirus exposure and HLA in healthy donors. Notes on the study in general: The HLA-A and HLA-B alleles of most subjects were reportedly predicted accurately from TCR beta sequences. The likely origin of a cluster of highly shared sequence variants was a sequencing artifact. A later analysis showed HLA-associated TCR beta chains outstripping equally common others in clonal expansion.

The donors comprised healthy bone marrow donors. PCR primers comprised 60 Vbeta and 13 Jbeta primers. Assay: immunoSEQ multiplex PCR; the TCRdb copy retains only in-frame clones and omits some. The table shows 180,000 or so clones, with about 9% occurring only once. V was pared by 2 bases and J by 5 bases, with 8 bases of the junction left unmatched. CDR3 length equals 15 residues. CDR1 SGHRS and CDR2 YFSETQ come from the germline V gene. As for this clone: Its antigen is as yet unknown.

The chain is built from TRBV5-1 and TRBJ2-5; 8 positions agree with TRBD1. The sequenced material came from PBMCs. The clonotype originates from a young woman in good health and CMV-seropositive. The CDR3 DNA is TGCGCCAGCAGCTTCGGACAGGGAAATGGCGAGACCCAGTACTTC. It specifies CASSFGQGNGETQYF.